The 32 T cell receptor beta chains reported below all come from one sample, sequenced in a study of molecular identifiers for immune sequencing clone quantification. From the PCR reads, TCRdb called clonotypes with MiXCR, one entry per CDR3 protein. In the table there are 300,000 to 350,000 distinct CDR3 sequences, roughly 23% of which are singletons. The material sequenced was naive CD8+ T cells from blood, with Jurkat cell RNA spiked in. Sample subset: FACS-sorted CD8+CD4-CCR7+CD45RA+ naive T cells. These receptors were collected from a human donor in good health. Some libraries in this study had Jurkat cell RNA spiked in.

This clonotype was detected a few times. This chain connects TRBV6-2 or TRBV6-3 to TRBJ2-7; D is unclear. With 7 bases removed from V and 6 bases from J, the gap between germline ends came to 19 bases. Germline V gives CDR1 MNHEY, CDR2 SVGEGT. This CDR3 spans 14 amino acids. The CDR3 region is CASTSSAGSSEQYF. Here the CDR3 DNA reads TGTGCCAGCACCTCCTCCGCCGGGTCGAGCGAGCAGTACTTC.

This clonotype was counted many times. J is TRBJ2-1 and V is TRBV9, with 9 nucleotides matching TRBD2. V shed 3 bases, J shed 4 bases, and the junction held 8 bases outside the gene matches. The CDR3 totals 16 residues. CDR1 SGDLS and CDR2 YYNGEE come from the germline V gene. CDR3 DNA: TGTGCCAGCAGCGCCTCCGGGACTAGCTATTACAATGAGCAGTTCTTC. Protein sequence: CASSASGTSYYNEQFF.

This clonotype has at least ten counts. The chain recombines TRBV7-6 with TRBJ2-5, with 8 bases fitting TRBD2. Unmatched junction bases numbered 4, after V lost 3 bases and J lost 1 base. The CDR3 loop spans 15 amino acids. Germline assignment: CDR1 SGHVS and CDR2 FNYEAQ. The CDR3 loop reads CASSLASGPQETQYF. CDR3 in DNA: TGTGCCAGCAGCTTGGCTAGCGGGCCCCAAGAGACCCAGTACTTC.

This clonotype was detected ten times or more. The rearrangement links TRBV27 to TRBJ2-7, with a weak D call TRBD2 (5 bases). CDR1 MNHEY and CDR2 SMNVEV come from the germline V gene (reference sequence). V was cut by 2 bases and J by 1 base, with 9 bases left in between. CDR3 length: 14 residues. The CDR3 loop reads CASSLLPGSYEQYF. CDR3 DNA: TGTGCCAGCAGTTTACTTCCGGGGTCCTACGAGCAGTACTTC.

At least ten counts were recorded for this clonotype. The junction and the germline gene differ at one end; a read error may be behind it. The rearrangement links TRBV28 to TRBJ2-5; 10 nucleotides match TRBD1. Germline V gene lookup returns CDR1 MDHEN and CDR2 SYDVKM. The CDR3 contains 15 residues. CDR3 coding DNA: TGTGCCGGCAGATCCCAGGGACAGGGGAAAGAGACCCAGTACTTC. It codes for CAGRSQGQGKETQYF.

This clonotype has ten or more counts. This chain links TRBV27 with TRBJ2-3, with D perhaps TRBD2 (6 bases). V gave up 2 bases and J gave up 7 bases, with 13 bases separating them. The germline V gene has CDR1 MNHEY and CDR2 SMNVEV (reference sequence). The CDR3 is 14 amino acids. DNA for the CDR3: TGTGCCAGCAGTTTAGGAGGGGCAGGTAATACGCAGTATTTT. Protein sequence: CASSLGGAGNTQYF.

Points on this clonotype: A much larger clone sits a single nucleotide away, making a read error possible. This rearrangement joins TRBV2 to TRBJ2-7, with a possible D match to TRBD1 (5 bases). Per the germline V gene, CDR1 is SNHLY and CDR2 is FYNNEI. Trimming took 2 bases from V and 5 from J, leaving 19 bases between them. The CDR3 consists of 16 residues. CDR3 residues: CASSESTTRAFHEQYF. The CDR3, as DNA: TGTGCCAGCAGTGAATCAACTACCAGGGCCTTCCACGAGCAGTACTTC.

This clonotype was seen many times. V is TRBV7-6 and J is TRBJ2-2, with D maybe TRBD2 (6 bases). CDR1 is SGHVS, CDR2 FNYEAQ, per germline. Between the trimmed V and J ends, which lost 4 bases and 3 bases, there was a span of 6 bases. There are 13 residues in the CDR3. Written as DNA, the CDR3 is TGTGCCAGCAGCTCGGGGGACACCGGGGAGCTGTTTTTT. Its protein product is CASSSGDTGELFF.

This clonotype showed up many times. This chain links TRBV4-1 with TRBJ2-1; 15 nucleotides line up with TRBD2. Germline V gives CDR1 MGHRA, CDR2 YSYEKL. There are 15 residues in the CDR3. Unmatched junction bases numbered 7, after V lost 4 bases and J lost 12 bases. The CDR3 bases are TGCGCCAGCAGCCGGGGGACTAGCGGGGGGTTGGGGCAGTTCTTC. Amino acids: CASSRGTSGGLGQFF.

This clonotype appeared many times. CDR3 region: CASRTGNSPLHF. CDR3 nucleotides: TGTGCCAGTAGGACAGGAAATTCACCCCTCCACTTT. The chain links TRBV19 to TRBJ1-6; maybe TRBD1 (6 bases). This CDR3 has 12 amino acids. Trimming took 6 bases from V and 7 from J, leaving 7 bases between them. Germline V gene sequence: CDR1 LNHDA, CDR2 SQIVND (reference sequence).

Note on this clonotype: Just one base apart from a much larger clone, this may be a read error. The rearrangement uses TRBV29-1 and TRBJ2-7; TRBD2 might be the D (6 bases). Per the germline V gene, CDR1 is SQVTM and CDR2 is ANQGSEA. This CDR3 region has 13 residues. CDR3 coding DNA: TGCAGCGTTGAGGGAGGTTCCTCCTACGAGCAGTGCTTC. Residues: CSVEGGSSYEQCF.

Concerning this clonotype itself: A single base separates this from a much larger clone, so it may be a read error. The J gene is TRBJ2-7, the V gene TRBV19; 7 bases line up with TRBD1. Germline assignment: CDR1 LNHDA and CDR2 SQIVND (reference sequence). This CDR3 is built from 13 residues. CDR3 nucleotides: TGTGACAGTAGTGGCCGGGACAGCTACGAGCAGTACTTC. As protein: CDSSGRDSYEQYF.

This clonotype has a handful of counts. The chain uses TRBV7-9 and TRBJ1-1; D is uncertain. The V gene lost 1 base and the J gene lost 8 bases, with 8 bases spanning the gap. Germline V gene sequence: CDR1 SEHNR, CDR2 FQNEAQ (reference sequence). The CDR3 has 12 amino acids. The CDR3 protein is CASSLDGWEAFF. The CDR3 region has the DNA TGTGCCAGCAGCTTAGACGGTTGGGAAGCTTTCTTT.

The CDR3 nucleotides are TGCAGTGCTAGAGATCCTAGCTCCTACGAGCAGTACTTC. Its protein product is CSARDPSSYEQYF. The chain links TRBV20-1 to TRBJ2-7; D gene unclear. Deletions cut 0 bases from V and 0 bases from J, with 6 bases between. Germline CDR1 DFQATT, CDR2 SNEGSKA (reference sequence). The length of the CDR3 is 13 residues.

This clonotype came up many times. The V and J genes are TRBV6-5 and TRBJ2-5; TRBD1 matches 8 bases. The CDR3 contains 11 residues. Unmatched junction bases numbered 4, after V lost 4 bases and J lost 12 bases. CDR1 MNHEY and CDR2 SVGAGI come from the germline V gene. DNA of the CDR3: TGTGCCAGCAGTTCCGCGACAGGGGAGTACTTC. This encodes CASSSATGEYF.

This clonotype was seen more than once but under ten times. The rearrangement joins TRBV27 to TRBJ1-2; TRBD1 aligns across 8 bases. V trimming: 5 bases; J trimming: 0 bases; junction bases outside the gene matches: 5. This CDR3 has 15 residues. The germline V gene has CDR1 MNHEY and CDR2 SMNVEV (reference sequence). CDR3 sequence (DNA): TGTGCCAGCAGTAACGGGACAGGTCCTAACTATGGCTACACCTTC. This codes for CASSNGTGPNYGYTF.

About this clonotype: A much larger clone lies one base from this, so it may be a read error. The V gene is TRBV9, the J gene TRBJ2-3; TRBD1 might be the D (6 bases). Germline V gives CDR1 SGDLS, CDR2 YYNGEE. The CDR3 contains 14 residues. Trimming cost V 2 bases and J 6 bases, with 13 bases left between them. In nucleotides, the CDR3 is TGTGCCAGCAGCGTCGGACAGACTGGTGATACGCAGTATTTT. Translating gives CASSVGQTGDTQYF.

Ten or more counts support this clonotype. V and J are TRBV3-1 and TRBJ1-5; weak D call: TRBD1 (5 bases). The CDR3 totals 14 residues. CDR1 and CDR2 from the germline V gene are LGHDT and YNNKEL (reference sequence). The V and J ends lost 4 bases and 3 bases respectively, with 10 bases between them. The CDR3 region is CASSPVRDNQPQHF. The CDR3 DNA reads TGTGCCAGCAGCCCCGTCAGGGACAATCAGCCCCAGCATTTT.

The V gene is TRBV24-1, the J gene TRBJ2-5; D not resolved. Trimming cost V 2 bases and J 0 bases, with 21 bases left between them. Germline CDR1 and CDR2: KGHDR and SFDVKD. This CDR3 region has 19 residues. CDR3 residues: CATSDSRDPGEPDQETQYF. The CDR3 nucleotides are TGTGCCACCAGTGATTCAAGGGATCCTGGCGAACCCGACCAAGAGACCCAGTACTTC.

This clonotype was recorded at least ten times. This chain joins TRBV6-5 and TRBJ2-7; 11 nucleotides align to TRBD1. Trimming took 6 bases from V and 7 from J; bases not matched to a gene: 14. This CDR3 is built from 16 residues. Germline V gene sequence: CDR1 MNHEY, CDR2 SVGAGI. CDR3 nucleotides: TGTGCCAGCAGGGTCGGACAGGGGGCAACCCGTTGGGAGCAGTACTTC. Translating gives CASRVGQGATRWEQYF.

This clonotype was picked up a small number of times. This chain links TRBV27 with TRBJ2-6; TRBD1 might be the D (6 bases). The length of the CDR3 is 15 residues. V was cut by 10 bases and J by 1 base, with 14 bases left in between. The germline V gene has CDR1 MNHEY and CDR2 SMNVEV (reference sequence). This chain's CDR3 is CATSGQLSGANVLTF. CDR3 bases: TGTGCCACCTCCGGACAGCTTTCTGGGGCCAACGTCCTGACTTTC. Looking up the rest from reference TRBV27 and TRBJ2-6 gives the full variable domain: EAQVTQNPRYLITVTGKKLTVTCSQNMNHEYMSWYRQDPGLGLRQIYYSMNVEVTDKGDVPEGYKVSRKEKRNFPLILESPSPNQTSLYFCATSGQLSGANVLTFGAGSRLTVL.

Written as DNA, the CDR3 is TGTGCCAGCAGTTACTCGTGGGATCCGAACACCGGGGAGCTGTTTTTT. Residues: CASSYSWDPNTGELFF. J is TRBJ2-2 and V is TRBV6-2 or TRBV6-3; no clear D gene. The V gene's germline CDR1 is MNHEY and CDR2 SVGEGT. CDR3 length: 16 residues. The V and J ends lost 0 bases and 0 bases respectively, with 8 bases between them.

This clonotype was recorded at least ten times. An end of the junction does not agree with germline; a read error may underlie this. The chain carries TRBV27 and TRBJ2-7; D perhaps matches TRBD2 (5 bases). Germline loops: CDR1 MNHEY, CDR2 SMNVEV (reference sequence). The CDR3 sequence is 13 residues long. The CDR3 is CASSPSTLALPSF. The CDR3 DNA follows: TGTGCCAGCAGTCCGTCCACTCTAGCCTTACCGTCCTTC.

The genes are TRBV14 and TRBJ2-7; 7 nucleotides match TRBD2. The CDR3 has 13 residues. Germline trimming cut 2 bases from V and 6 bases from J; bases unmatched to any gene: 4. Germline V lookup: CDR1 SGHDN, CDR2 FVKESK. The CDR3 sequence is CASSQLADSEQYF. CDR3 coding DNA: TGTGCCAGCAGCCAACTAGCGGATAGCGAGCAGTACTTC.

As regards this clonotype: Just one base apart from a much larger clone, this may be a read error. The rearrangement uses TRBV6-2 or TRBV6-3 and TRBJ1-1, with D hard to call. V lost 1 base, J lost 4 bases, and 10 bases lay in between. The CDR3 length is 14 residues. CDR1 MNHEY and CDR2 SVGEGT come from the germline V gene. The CDR3 sequence: CASSYYAVTTEAFF. The CDR3 DNA sequence: TGTGCCAGCAGTTACTACGCAGTAACCACTGAAGCTTTCTTT.

With respect to this clonotype: This may be a read error, as it is one base from a much larger clone. In nucleotides, the CDR3 is TGTGCCAGCAACTTGGCCCGGGGAAGCAATCAGCCCCAGCATTTT. It codes for CASNLARGSNQPQHF. The rearrangement joins TRBV5-6 to TRBJ1-5; D is unclear. In germline, CDR1 is SGHDT, CDR2 YYEEEE. This CDR3 contains 15 residues. Full variable domain (rest looked up from reference TRBV5-6 and TRBJ1-5): DAGVTQSPTHLIKTRGQQVTLRCSPKSGHDTVSWYQQALGQGPQFIFQYYEEEERQRGNFPDRFSGHQFPNYSSELNVNALLLGDSALYLCASNLARGSNQPQHFGDGTRLSIL.

The V gene is TRBV13, the J gene TRBJ2-3; TRBD1 or TRBD2 may be the D gene (5 bases each). Trimming took off 4 bases at V and 6 bases at J, with 8 bases between the two ends. The CDR3 length is 12 residues. Germline V gene data show CDR1 as PRHDT and CDR2 as FYEKMQ (reference sequence). The CDR3 is CASSSGRDTQYF. DNA of the CDR3: TGTGCCAGCAGCTCGGGACGGGATACGCAGTATTTT.

Comment on this clonotype: Being one base from a much bigger clone, this may be a read error. The V and J genes are TRBV4-3 and TRBJ2-1; 10 bases are shared with TRBD2. CDR1 is LGHNA, CDR2 YSLEER, per germline. The CDR3 length is 17 residues. Trimming at V came to 4 bases and at J to 2 bases, leaving 8 bases not matched to a gene. The CDR3 reads CASSRIGLAETYNEQFF. The DNA of the CDR3 is TGCGCCAGCAGCCGGATAGGACTAGCGGAGACCTACAATGAGCAGTTCTTC.

This clonotype was found many times. DNA for the CDR3: TGTGCCAGCAGCCTCGTTTTGCGGGGACTGGGCGAGCAGTACTTC. Translation: CASSLVLRGLGEQYF. The gene calls are TRBV12-3 or TRBV12-4 and TRBJ2-7; TRBD2 is a possible D gene (6 bases). V lost 6 bases, J lost 6 bases, and 21 bases lay in between. The CDR3 covers 15 residues.

For this clonotype: Relative to the germline gene, one junction end is altered; a read error may explain this. The V and J genes are TRBV7-2 and TRBJ2-5; 7 nucleotides align to TRBD1. The CDR3 runs 16 residues. Looked up from germline, CDR1 is SGHTA and CDR2 is FQGNSA. CDR3 nucleotide sequence: TGTGCCCGCAGCTCCAACACCATAGGGACAGAAGAGACCCAGTACTTC. It codes for CARSSNTIGTEETQYF.

The CDR3 spells CASSLEKAQETQYF. CDR3 sequence (DNA): TGTGCCAGCAGCCTGGAAAAGGCCCAAGAGACCCAGTACTTC. The chain has TRBV13 and TRBJ2-5; D is uncertain. The germline CDR1 and CDR2 sequences are PRHDT and FYEKMQ (reference sequence). With 5 bases removed from V and 1 base from J, the gap between germline ends came to 11 bases. The CDR3 runs 14 residues.

This clonotype was seen a few times. V gene TRBV19 combines with J gene TRBJ2-3; 13 positions match TRBD2. The ends lost 5 bases at V and 2 bases at J; junction bases unmatched: 7. There are 17 residues in the CDR3. The V gene's germline CDR1 is LNHDA and CDR2 SQIVND (reference sequence). CDR3 sequence (DNA): TGTGCCAGTAGTCCGACTAGCGGGGGGCCGATCACAGATACGCAGTATTTT. Translated, it gives CASSPTSGGPITDTQYF.